This T cell receptor beta chain was sequenced for a study of identical twins. Study results and caveats: Out-of-frame alpha sequences common to twins were enriched for low generation probability. Whereas memory repertoires showed no such difference, abundant cord blood beta clonotypes carried fewer insertions.

MiXCR was run by TCRdb on the 5' RACE reads, yielding one entry per CDR3 protein. Counted here are roughly 1,500,000 distinct CDR3 sequences, about 32% occurring once; the ten biggest clones make up more than 0.25%. There are a few counts of this clonotype. Its antigen is undetermined. This clonotype was sampled from a newborn girl in good health. The sample comprised cord blood.

The CDR3 sequence: CSARKGDRSYEQYF. Written as DNA, the CDR3 is TGCAGTGCTAGGAAGGGGGACAGGTCCTACGAGCAGTACTTC. The J gene is TRBJ2-7, the V gene TRBV20-1, with TRBD1 matching 8 bases. Germline lookup yields CDR1 DFQATT and CDR2 SNEGSKA (reference sequence). There are 14 residues in the CDR3. Trimming took 3 bases from V and 1 from J; bases not matched to a gene: 5.